A selection of T cell receptor beta chains follows, all from one sample in a study of PD-L1 blockade in urothelial cancer. The assay was immunoSEQ multiplex PCR, and TCRdb's table has in-frame clones only and misses some. Here the sample spans about 50,000 clones, 70% to 85% being singletons. Sequencing used PBMCs, obtained around atezolizumab (anti-PD-L1) treatment. These receptor sequences come from a man over 45 with urothelial cancer. The CDR3 runs from the conserved cysteine through the conserved F or W. Each record gives: D gene, V gene, clone size, J gene, CDR3 protein, CDR3 DNA. The D gene is left open where the match is weak. The size field is filled for only some rows; it gives once, few, many or a size class.

D gene: TRBD1; V gene: TRBV27; clone size: .; J gene: TRBJ1-2; CDR3 protein: CASSLYMGQGNGYTF; CDR3 DNA: TGTGCCAGCAGTTTATATATGGGACAGGGAAATGGCTACACCTTC
D gene: TRBD2; V gene: TRBV19; clone size: .; J gene: TRBJ2-1; CDR3 protein: CASSTTSGRAREQFF; CDR3 DNA: TGTGCCAGTAGTACTACTAGCGGGAGGGCCCGGGAGCAGTTCTTC
D gene: .; V gene: TRBV18; clone size: .; J gene: TRBJ2-3; CDR3 protein: CASSPDRLPTDTQYF; CDR3 DNA: TGTGCCAGCTCACCAGACAGATTACCAACAGATACGCAGTATTTT
D gene: TRBD1; V gene: TRBV6-5; clone size: .; J gene: TRBJ2-7; CDR3 protein: CASSLNRGSPSEQYF; CDR3 DNA: TGTGCCAGCAGCTTAAACAGGGGGTCACCCTCCGAGCAGTACTTC
D gene: TRBD2; V gene: TRBV7-8; clone size: .; J gene: TRBJ2-7; CDR3 protein: CASTRGGYEQYF; CDR3 DNA: TGTGCCAGCACCCGGGGGGGCTACGAGCAGTACTTC
D gene: TRBD2; V gene: TRBV29-1; clone size: .; J gene: TRBJ2-1; CDR3 protein: CSVGSSGRVGEQFF; CDR3 DNA: TGCAGCGTTGGTTCTAGCGGGAGAGTGGGTGAGCAGTTCTTC
D gene: .; V gene: TRBV13; clone size: medium-sized; J gene: TRBJ2-1; CDR3 protein: CASSTALDNEQFF; CDR3 DNA: TGTGCCAGCAGCACGGCACTAGACAATGAGCAGTTCTTC
D gene: .; V gene: TRBV25-1; clone size: .; J gene: TRBJ2-1; CDR3 protein: CASSGGRTHSYNEQFF; CDR3 DNA: TGTGCCAGCAGTGGGGGTCGGACTCACTCCTACAATGAGCAGTTCTTC
D gene: .; V gene: TRBV6-6; clone size: .; J gene: TRBJ2-7; CDR3 protein: CASSYTDRTYEQYF; CDR3 DNA: TGTGCCAGCAGTTACACAGACAGAACATACGAGCAGTACTTC
D gene: .; V gene: TRBV9; clone size: .; J gene: TRBJ1-2; CDR3 protein: CASSVAEGYGYTF; CDR3 DNA: TGTGCCAGCAGCGTAGCAGAGGGCTATGGCTACACCTTC
D gene: .; V gene: TRBV6-5; clone size: .; J gene: TRBJ2-3; CDR3 protein: CASSYSTSTDTQYF; CDR3 DNA: TGTGCCAGCAGTTACTCGACTAGCACAGATACGCAGTATTTT
D gene: TRBD1; V gene: TRBV28; clone size: .; J gene: TRBJ1-3; CDR3 protein: CASSTPDRGSGNTIYF; CDR3 DNA: TGTGCCAGCAGCACTCCGGACAGGGGCTCTGGAAACACCATATATTTT
D gene: TRBD1; V gene: TRBV6-5; clone size: .; J gene: TRBJ1-6; CDR3 protein: CASRTGASSPLHF; CDR3 DNA: TGTGCCAGCAGAACAGGGGCTTCGTCGCCCCTCCACTTT
D gene: TRBD1; V gene: TRBV5-6; clone size: .; J gene: TRBJ1-6; CDR3 protein: CASSPRDRGRFSPLHF; CDR3 DNA: TGTGCCAGCAGCCCCCGGGACAGGGGGCGATTTTCACCCCTCCACTTT
D gene: TRBD2; V gene: TRBV6-6; clone size: .; J gene: TRBJ2-7; CDR3 protein: CASMYGTSGTYEQYF; CDR3 DNA: TGTGCCAGCATGTACGGGACTAGCGGAACCTACGAGCAGTACTTC
D gene: .; V gene: TRBV12-5; clone size: .; J gene: TRBJ2-7; CDR3 protein: CASGLPGGPSRAAYEQYF; CDR3 DNA: TGTGCTAGTGGTTTGCCTGGTGGACCTTCGCGGGCAGCCTACGAGCAGTACTTC
D gene: TRBD1; V gene: TRBV30; clone size: .; J gene: TRBJ2-5; CDR3 protein: CAWSTTGGTRETQYF; CDR3 DNA: TGTGCCTGGAGTACAACAGGGGGCACGCGAGAGACCCAGTACTTC
D gene: TRBD2; V gene: TRBV19; clone size: .; J gene: TRBJ2-2; CDR3 protein: CASSILLAGGTGELFF; CDR3 DNA: TGTGCCAGTAGTATTCTCCTAGCGGGGGGGACCGGGGAGCTGTTTTTT
D gene: .; V gene: TRBV20-1; clone size: .; J gene: TRBJ1-1; CDR3 protein: CSAAYREAFF; CDR3 DNA: TGCAGTGCGGCTTACAGGGAAGCTTTCTTT
D gene: .; V gene: TRBV10-3; clone size: .; J gene: TRBJ1-5; CDR3 protein: CAIGEDNQPQHF; CDR3 DNA: TGTGCCATCGGGGAGGACAATCAGCCCCAGCATTTT
D gene: TRBD2; V gene: TRBV7-2; clone size: .; J gene: TRBJ2-1; CDR3 protein: CASSPQGGTSGRAGEQFF; CDR3 DNA: TGTGCCAGCAGCCCCCAAGGTGGGACTAGCGGGAGGGCCGGTGAGCAGTTCTTC
D gene: .; V gene: TRBV9; clone size: .; J gene: TRBJ2-3; CDR3 protein: CASRGGGEDTQYF; CDR3 DNA: TGTGCCAGCAGGGGCGGGGGCGAAGATACGCAGTATTTT
D gene: .; V gene: TRBV28; clone size: .; J gene: TRBJ2-2; CDR3 protein: CARSQGYDTGELFF; CDR3 DNA: TGTGCCAGGAGTCAGGGATACGACACCGGGGAGCTGTTTTTT
D gene: .; V gene: TRBV28; clone size: .; J gene: TRBJ2-1; CDR3 protein: CASSGVGEQFF; CDR3 DNA: TGTGCCAGCAGCGGAGTCGGGGAGCAGTTCTTC
D gene: .; V gene: TRBV7-2; clone size: .; J gene: TRBJ2-1; CDR3 protein: CASSLAGGMNEQFF; CDR3 DNA: TGTGCCAGCAGCTTAGCGGGAGGTATGAATGAGCAGTTCTTC
D gene: .; V gene: TRBV20-1; clone size: .; J gene: TRBJ1-1; CDR3 protein: CSASFAEAFF; CDR3 DNA: TGCAGTGCCTCTTTCGCTGAAGCTTTCTTT
D gene: .; V gene: TRBV7-9; clone size: once; J gene: TRBJ1-5; CDR3 protein: CASSLDGILENQPQHF; CDR3 DNA: TGTGCCAGCAGCTTAGACGGAATTCTAGAAAATCAGCCCCAGCATTTT
D gene: TRBD2; V gene: TRBV6-1; clone size: .; J gene: TRBJ2-3; CDR3 protein: CASTRRAGGPDTQYF; CDR3 DNA: TGTGCCAGCACCCGCCGAGCGGGGGGGCCGGATACGCAGTATTTT
D gene: TRBD1; V gene: TRBV9; clone size: .; J gene: TRBJ1-2; CDR3 protein: CASSVFGRGNYGYTF; CDR3 DNA: TGTGCCAGCAGCGTATTCGGCAGGGGGAACTATGGCTACACCTTC
D gene: .; V gene: TRBV27; clone size: .; J gene: TRBJ1-5; CDR3 protein: CASGPNQPQHF; CDR3 DNA: TGTGCCAGCGGGCCCAATCAGCCCCAGCATTTT
D gene: TRBD1; V gene: TRBV7-2; clone size: .; J gene: TRBJ2-3; CDR3 protein: CASSRPGQGQYF; CDR3 DNA: TGTGCCAGCAGCCGACCGGGACAGGGCCAGTATTTT
D gene: .; V gene: TRBV5-6; clone size: .; J gene: TRBJ1-4; CDR3 protein: CASSSWGGATNEKLFF; CDR3 DNA: TGTGCCAGCAGCTCCTGGGGGGGCGCAACTAATGAAAAACTGTTTTTT
D gene: .; V gene: TRBV7-8; clone size: .; J gene: TRBJ1-2; CDR3 protein: CASSPSYGGNYGYTF; CDR3 DNA: TGTGCCAGCAGCCCAAGTTACGGGGGTAACTATGGCTACACCTTC
D gene: TRBD2; V gene: TRBV28; clone size: .; J gene: TRBJ2-1; CDR3 protein: CASSRKKRGYYNEQFF; CDR3 DNA: TGTGCCAGCAGTCGCAAAAAGCGGGGATATTACAATGAGCAGTTCTTC
D gene: TRBD1; V gene: TRBV28; clone size: .; J gene: TRBJ2-2; CDR3 protein: CASKQGAGTGELFF; CDR3 DNA: TGTGCCAGCAAACAGGGGGCAGGCACCGGGGAGCTGTTTTTT
D gene: TRBD2; V gene: TRBV5-8; clone size: .; J gene: TRBJ2-1; CDR3 protein: CAGASGLIPYNEQFF; CDR3 DNA: TGTGCCGGCGCGTCGGGACTAATCCCCTACAATGAGCAGTTCTTC
D gene: TRBD1; V gene: TRBV7-8; clone size: .; J gene: TRBJ1-5; CDR3 protein: CATGQGDSNQPQHF; CDR3 DNA: TGTGCCACCGGACAGGGGGATAGCAATCAGCCCCAGCATTTT